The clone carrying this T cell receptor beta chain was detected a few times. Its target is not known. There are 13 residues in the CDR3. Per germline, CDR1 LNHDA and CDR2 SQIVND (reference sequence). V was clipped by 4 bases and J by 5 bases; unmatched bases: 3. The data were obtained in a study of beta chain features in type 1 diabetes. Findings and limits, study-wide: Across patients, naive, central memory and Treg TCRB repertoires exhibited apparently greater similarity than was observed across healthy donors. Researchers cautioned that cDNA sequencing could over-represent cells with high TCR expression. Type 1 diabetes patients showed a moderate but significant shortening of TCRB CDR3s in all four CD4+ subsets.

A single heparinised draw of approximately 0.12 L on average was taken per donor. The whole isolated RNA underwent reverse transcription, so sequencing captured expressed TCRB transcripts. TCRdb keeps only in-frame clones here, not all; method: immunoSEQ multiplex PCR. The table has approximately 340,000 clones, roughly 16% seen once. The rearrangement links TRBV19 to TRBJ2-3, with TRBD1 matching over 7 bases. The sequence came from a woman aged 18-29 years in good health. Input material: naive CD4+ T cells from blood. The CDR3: CASSKGAGDTQYF. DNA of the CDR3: TGTGCCAGTAGTAAGGGGGCAGGAGATACGCAGTATTTT.